This is a list of T cell receptor beta chains from one sample in a study of vaccination effects on CD4 cells after COVID-19. The antigens of these receptors remain unknown. The assay was immunoSEQ multiplex PCR, and TCRdb's table has in-frame clones only and misses some. The sample lists 30,000 to 40,000 clones, 82% occurring once. The source was CD4+ T cells from PBMCs cultured without peptide, collected before COVID-19 vaccination. These receptors all stem from a human donor who received a COVID-19 vaccine. The CDR3 runs from the conserved cysteine through the conserved F or W. The D gene is left open where the match is weak. For some rows the clone size is stated as once, few or many, or as a class when expanded; others skip it.

j_call: TRBJ2-5; d_call: .; clone_size: .; v_call: TRBV28; cdr3_nt: TGTGCCAGCAGTTTACCGGTACAAGAGACCCAGTACTTC; cdr3_aa: CASSLPVQETQYF
j_call: TRBJ2-3; d_call: .; clone_size: .; v_call: TRBV21-1; cdr3_nt: TGTGCCAGCACCCTCCGCGGGGGGGCCGGAGATACGCAGTATTTT; cdr3_aa: CASTLRGGAGDTQYF
j_call: TRBJ1-1; d_call: .; clone_size: .; v_call: TRBV5-8; cdr3_nt: TGTGCCAGCCCCGACCTAGGACTCAAGAACACTGAAGCTTTCTTT; cdr3_aa: CASPDLGLKNTEAFF
j_call: TRBJ2-1; d_call: .; clone_size: .; v_call: TRBV7-3; cdr3_nt: TGTGCCAGCAGCACCTCCCCAGGTTCCTACAATGAGCAGTTCTTC; cdr3_aa: CASSTSPGSYNEQFF
j_call: TRBJ2-2; d_call: .; clone_size: .; v_call: TRBV24-1; cdr3_nt: TGTGCCATCGGAGATTCGAACACCGGGGAGCTGTTTTTT; cdr3_aa: CAIGDSNTGELFF
j_call: TRBJ2-3; d_call: .; clone_size: .; v_call: TRBV18; cdr3_nt: TGTGCCAGCTCACCACCAAGCACAGATACGCAGTATTTT; cdr3_aa: CASSPPSTDTQYF
j_call: TRBJ2-1; d_call: TRBD2; clone_size: once; v_call: TRBV10-2; cdr3_nt: TGCGCCAGCAGTGAGGCTAGCGGGGGTCCTGGTGAGCAGTTCTTC; cdr3_aa: CASSEASGGPGEQFF
j_call: TRBJ1-4; d_call: .; clone_size: .; v_call: TRBV6-5; cdr3_nt: TGTGCCAGCAGTTTCTCACACCAAAATGAAAAACTGTTTTTT; cdr3_aa: CASSFSHQNEKLFF
j_call: TRBJ2-3; d_call: .; clone_size: once; v_call: TRBV6-5; cdr3_nt: TGTGCCAGCGACGAGGGAACAGATACGCAGTATTTT; cdr3_aa: CASDEGTDTQYF
j_call: TRBJ1-3; d_call: .; clone_size: few; v_call: TRBV19; cdr3_nt: TGTGCCACCGTCGGGGGAGACACCATATATTTT; cdr3_aa: CATVGGDTIYF
j_call: TRBJ2-2; d_call: TRBD2; clone_size: .; v_call: TRBV9; cdr3_nt: TGTGCCAGCAGCGTAGTAAGCGGGGGTACCGGGGAGCTGTTTTTT; cdr3_aa: CASSVVSGGTGELFF
j_call: TRBJ2-2; d_call: .; clone_size: few; v_call: TRBV2; cdr3_nt: TGTGCCAGCCAAACAGGGCTCACCGGGGAGCTGTTTTTT; cdr3_aa: CASQTGLTGELFF
j_call: TRBJ1-2; d_call: TRBD1; clone_size: few; v_call: TRBV27; cdr3_nt: TGTGCCAGCAGTCCGTCCGGACAGGGGACTAACTATGGCTACACCTTC; cdr3_aa: CASSPSGQGTNYGYTF
j_call: TRBJ2-6; d_call: TRBD1; clone_size: .; v_call: TRBV19; cdr3_nt: TGTGCCAGTAAGAATATAGTGGGACAGGGGGGATCTGGGGCCAACGTCCTGACTTTC; cdr3_aa: CASKNIVGQGGSGANVLTF
j_call: TRBJ1-2; d_call: .; clone_size: .; v_call: TRBV5-1; cdr3_nt: TGCGCCAGCAGCGTAGGGGCGAGCTATGGCTACACCTTC; cdr3_aa: CASSVGASYGYTF
j_call: TRBJ1-5; d_call: .; clone_size: medium-sized; v_call: TRBV18; cdr3_nt: TGTGCCAGCTCTCGCGGCAGCAATAGCAATCAGCCCCAGCATTTT; cdr3_aa: CASSRGSNSNQPQHF
j_call: TRBJ2-3; d_call: TRBD2; clone_size: .; v_call: TRBV5-4; cdr3_nt: TGTGCCAGCAGTTACGGGGGGCTAGCGGGGTCGGATACGCAGTATTTT; cdr3_aa: CASSYGGLAGSDTQYF
j_call: TRBJ1-1; d_call: .; clone_size: .; v_call: TRBV30; cdr3_nt: TGTGCCTGGGAGACAAGAATGAACACTGAAGCTTTCTTT; cdr3_aa: CAWETRMNTEAFF